A selection of T cell receptor beta chains follows, all from one sample in a study of cytomegalovirus exposure and HLA in healthy donors. Here immunoSEQ multiplex PCR was the method, and the copy in TCRdb shows in-frame clones only, minus some. Of approximately 120,000 clones listed, 80% were seen once; the top ten hold approximately 8.4%. Input material: PBMCs. The source is a man aged 25-45 years in good health and CMV-seropositive. CDR3s include the opening cysteine and the closing phenylalanine or tryptophan. Each record gives: CDR3 length, D gene, J gene, V gene, clone size, CDR3 DNA, CDR3 protein. The D gene is left open where the match is weak. Expanded clones get a size class; other rows say once, few or many, or leave the size out.

length: 17
D: NA
J: TRBJ2-3
V: TRBV9
size: NA
DNA: TGTGCCAGCAGCGTAGAAGGGGTAGCCGCTCACAGAGATACGCAGTATTTT
CDR3: CASSVEGVAAHRDTQYF

length: 13
D: NA
J: TRBJ1-6
V: TRBV19
size: NA
DNA: TGTGCCAGTAGTATAGCCGGGGGTTCACCCCTCCACTTT
CDR3: CASSIAGGSPLHF

length: 14
D: NA
J: TRBJ2-2
V: TRBV5-1
size: NA
DNA: TGCGCCAGCAGGAGGACAGCCCTCACCGGGGAGCTGTTTTTT
CDR3: CASRRTALTGELFF

length: 15
D: TRBD2
J: TRBJ2-7
V: TRBV10-3
size: NA
DNA: TGTGCCATCACACGGACTAGCGGGGGTTACTACGAGCAGTACTTC
CDR3: CAITRTSGGYYEQYF

length: 16
D: NA
J: TRBJ1-6
V: TRBV6-6
size: NA
DNA: TGTGCCAGCAGTTACCGAGCAGGGGTGAACGCTTCACCCCTCCACTTT
CDR3: CASSYRAGVNASPLHF

length: 15
D: TRBD1
J: TRBJ2-7
V: TRBV7-2
size: NA
DNA: TGTGCCAGCAGCCCCGGACAGGGCCTAACCTACGAGCAGTACTTC
CDR3: CASSPGQGLTYEQYF

length: 13
D: NA
J: TRBJ2-2
V: TRBV29-1
size: NA
DNA: TGCAGCGTTGAAGAACAGAACACCGGGGAGCTGTTTTTT
CDR3: CSVEEQNTGELFF

length: 16
D: TRBD2
J: TRBJ2-1
V: TRBV27
size: NA
DNA: TGTGCCAGCAGTCCCGTGGGACTAGCGGGCTACAATGAGCAGTTCTTC
CDR3: CASSPVGLAGYNEQFF

length: 11
D: NA
J: TRBJ1-4
V: TRBV10-2
size: NA
DNA: TGCGCCAGCTCGGACAGTGAAAAACTGTTTTTT
CDR3: CASSDSEKLFF

length: 15
D: NA
J: TRBJ1-1
V: TRBV5-1
size: NA
DNA: TGCGCCAGCAGCTTGGTCTCGGGTTCAAACACTGAAGCTTTCTTT
CDR3: CASSLVSGSNTEAFF

length: 13
D: NA
J: TRBJ1-5
V: TRBV30
size: NA
DNA: TGTGCCTGGAGTGCAGCGGAGGGTCAGCCCCAGCATTTT
CDR3: CAWSAAEGQPQHF

length: 12
D: NA
J: TRBJ1-5
V: TRBV7-2
size: NA
DNA: TGTGCCAGCAGTCTGGGGGGTAGGACCCAGCATTTT
CDR3: CASSLGGRTQHF

length: 13
D: NA
J: TRBJ1-1
V: TRBV29-1
size: NA
DNA: TGCAGCGTTGGCTCACAATCGAACACTGAAGCTTTCTTT
CDR3: CSVGSQSNTEAFF

length: 14
D: TRBD1
J: TRBJ1-1
V: TRBV6-5
size: NA
DNA: TGTGCCAGCAGTCCCACAGGGGCGAACACTGAAGTTTTCTTT
CDR3: CASSPTGANTEVFF

length: 15
D: NA
J: TRBJ2-1
V: TRBV13
size: NA
DNA: TGTGCCAGCAGCTCGAGACTAGACTCCTACAATGAGCAGTTCTTC
CDR3: CASSSRLDSYNEQFF

length: 12
D: NA
J: TRBJ1-2
V: TRBV6-5
size: NA
DNA: TGTGCCGTTGGCCGGGAGAACTATGGCTACACCTTC
CDR3: CAVGRENYGYTF

length: 13
D: NA
J: TRBJ1-2
V: TRBV18
size: NA
DNA: TGTGCCAGCTCACCTGACAAGAACTATGGCTACACCTTC
CDR3: CASSPDKNYGYTF

length: 13
D: NA
J: TRBJ1-2
V: TRBV6-6
size: NA
DNA: TGTGCCAGCAGTTCCGGAGATTGGCATGGCTACACCTTC
CDR3: CASSSGDWHGYTF

length: 16
D: NA
J: TRBJ2-6
V: TRBV5-1
size: NA
DNA: TGCGCCAGCAGCTTAACCAGGTCGCCTGGGGCCAACGTCCTGACTTTC
CDR3: CASSLTRSPGANVLTF

length: 16
D: TRBD1
J: TRBJ1-4
V: TRBV29-1
size: NA
DNA: TGCAGCGTTCACTCCGGGACAGGGGGCGCGAGTGAAAAACTGTTTTTT
CDR3: CSVHSGTGGASEKLFF

length: 12
D: NA
J: TRBJ2-5
V: TRBV29-1
size: once
DNA: TGCAGCGTTGAAGGGACAGAAGAGACCCAGTACTTC
CDR3: CSVEGTEETQYF

length: 14
D: NA
J: TRBJ1-3
V: TRBV6-5
size: once
DNA: TGTGCCAGTCACCGCGCAGGGGAAGGAAACACCATATATTTT
CDR3: CASHRAGEGNTIYF

length: 15
D: NA
J: TRBJ1-1
V: TRBV28
size: NA
DNA: TGTGCCAGCAGTTTAGGGGAGGGCATAGGCACTGAAGCTTTCTTT
CDR3: CASSLGEGIGTEAFF

length: 14
D: TRBD1
J: TRBJ2-7
V: TRBV2
size: NA
DNA: TGTGCCAGCAGACCCGGGACAGGGCACTACGAGCAGTACTTC
CDR3: CASRPGTGHYEQYF

length: 15
D: TRBD1
J: TRBJ1-3
V: TRBV4-2
size: NA
DNA: TGTGCCAGCAGACGGGACAGGGAAGGTGGAAACACCATATATTTT
CDR3: CASRRDREGGNTIYF

length: 18
D: TRBD1
J: TRBJ1-4
V: TRBV5-8
size: NA
DNA: TGTGCCAGCAGCTTGGTGCGGACAGGGATCGCCCGGCGAGAAAAACTGTTTTTT
CDR3: CASSLVRTGIARREKLFF

length: 14
D: NA
J: TRBJ2-7
V: TRBV21-1
size: NA
DNA: TGTGCCAGCAGCCGGGACAGGGGGGACTACGAGCAGTACTTC
CDR3: CASSRDRGDYEQYF

length: 14
D: TRBD1
J: TRBJ1-1
V: TRBV11-2
size: once
DNA: TGTGCCAGCAGCCACCAGGGGGTGAGCACTGAAGCTTTCTTT
CDR3: CASSHQGVSTEAFF